The TCR beta chain described here comes from a study of identical twins (dated by TCRdb to the mid-2010s). For the study in its entirety: The study deep-sequenced TCR alpha and beta repertoires from monozygotic twins, unrelated adults of various ages and cord blood to test whether fetal clonotypes persist. To rule out contamination, the twin experiments were replicated at different times with different library preparation protocols.

Between the V and J ends, shortened by 0 bases and 0 bases respectively, the junction contains 12 bases. The CDR1 and CDR2 encoded by the germline V gene (reference sequence) are SGHKS and YYEKEE. Including cysteine and phenylalanine, the CDR3 has 16 amino acids. The read is trimmed to its CDR3 DNA, 48 bases read in frame from base 1. As to this clonotype: Its antigen is not yet known. Base qualities are not provided; no much larger clone lies one nucleotide away.

Only healthy Caucasian donors were included. Three pairs of female monozygotic twins, all aged about 18 to 29 years, made up the twin cohort. Positive isolation kits from Invitrogen were used to isolate CD4+ and CD8+ T cell populations. The library relied on 5' RACE. Sequencing took place on an Illumina HiSeq 2000. Template switching added a universal primer binding site, and the final cDNA carried a unique molecular identifier that allowed TCR cDNA molecules to be counted accurately. First-strand cDNA for TCR alpha and beta chains was synthesized from specific primers in the conserved constant-segment region. Each cDNA library was double barcoded, with a SMART-Mk sample barcode plus Illumina barcodes, to control for contamination. Two successive PCR steps introduced TruSeq adapter sequences along with Illumina sample barcodes. The Illumina HiSeq platform was used with custom primers to sequence TCR alpha and beta cDNA libraries. In the source study's methods: Raw reads were processed with MiGEC to extract unique molecular identifiers, and MiXCR was used to determine CDR3 positions. For each individual, recombination models were inferred using an EM algorithm with the repgenHMM and IGoR tools. The tcR package in R was used for shared clonotype analysis, with sharing normalized by the product of cloneset sizes. To study raw recombination free of thymic and clonal selection effects, out-of-frame nonproductive sequences were analyzed. The public reads were reanalyzed by TCRdb: fastp trimming at Q25, MiXCR alignment, in-frame beta chains only. One record per CDR3 amino acid sequence lists the most common genes and DNA. Clone size and V and J calls follow TCRdb, not the original study. A total of around 480,000 distinct CDR3 sequences appear in this sample, around an eighth of them only once. Approximately 0.98% of the sample goes to the ten largest clones.

Results and caveats for the whole study, not just this receptor: In monozygotic twins, out-of-frame TCR alpha sharing was systematically underestimated by recombination models, although the models agreed with sharing between unrelated individuals. Invariant T cells such as MAIT and iNKT could partly confound zero-insertion analyses, though diverse VJ usage argued against this for most clonotypes. Out-of-frame TCR alpha sequences shared between twins showed an excess of low generation-probability sequences compared with coincidental sharing between unrelated individuals. Because the same donors could not be followed over many years, the conclusions relied on cross-sectional statistical analysis. In beta out-of-frame sequences, excess twin sharing was weaker, because having fewer shared sequences lowered the signal-to-noise ratio. Abundant cord blood beta clonotypes carried fewer insertions; young adult naive repertoires showed a weaker similar trend, while memory repertoires showed none.

These sequences were also reported in another study, on yellow fever vaccine responses in identical twins. As described in the second report: According to the authors, in identical twins the way T cells responded to vaccination appeared partly convergent and partly personalized. Focusing on identical twins, the study followed the T cell clones that responded to the vaccine, and did so with precision.

Sample: CD4+ T cells sorted from blood. This receptor chain uses TRBV5-5 and TRBJ1-1; tentative D gene TRBD1, with 6 bases matching. This sequence was found in a woman aged 18-30 years in good health. The CDR3 reads as follows: CASSLAYRDLNTEAFF. The nucleotides are TGTGCCAGCAGCTTGGCATACAGGGATCTGAACACTGAAGCTTTCTTT.